Below, 18 T cell receptor beta chains from the same sample are listed, as sequenced in a study of T cells expressing NK-cell markers. Using the 5' RACE reads, TCRdb records one entry per CDR3 protein without DNA. The specimen's table records about 390,000 distinct CDR3 sequences. Sequencing was done on a sample of blood T cells: a sorted CD56 or NKG2C T cell subset, CD4+ or CD8+ T cells, or bulk PBMC T cells (not recorded which). The receptors originated from a woman aged 50 to 60 in good health.

The chain joins TRBV5-1 to TRBJ2-1; the D gene TCRdb calls, TRBD1, cannot be checked with no DNA. Germline CDR1 reads SGHRS; CDR2 reads YFSETQ. This CDR3 has 16 residues. The CDR3 sequence: CASSLEGVPHNSEQFF.

V is TRBV6-1 and J is TRBJ2-2; lacking DNA, the TRBD1 call made by TCRdb goes unchecked. CDR1 MNHNS and CDR2 SASEGT come from the germline V gene. CDR3 size: 14 residues. The CDR3 loop is CASSEGVGFGELFF.

The V call is TRBV9, the J call TRBJ2-3; TCRdb names TRBD1, which stays unverified in the absence of DNA. There are 16 residues in the CDR3. Germline CDR1 SGDLS, CDR2 YYNGEE. The CDR3 loop reads CASTRGGGVGTDTQYF.

V is TRBV7-3 and J is TRBJ2-1; TCRdb designates TRBD2, a call that cannot be tested without DNA. CDR1 and CDR2 (germline): SGHTA, FQGTGA. CDR3 length: 14 amino acids. CDR3 residues: CASSLSSGNSEQFF. The full variable domain, with the rest looked up from reference TRBV7-3 and TRBJ2-1, is GAGVSQTPSNKVTEKGKYVELRCDPISGHTALYWYRQSLGQGPEFLIYFQGTGAADDSGLPNDRFFAVRPEGSVSTLKIQRTERGDSAVYLCASSLSSGNSEQFFGPGTRLTVL.

This CDR3 reads CASSLPGPRTDTQYF. The chain joins TRBV28 to TRBJ2-3; without DNA, the TCRdb call of TRBD1 cannot be checked. Germline CDR1 MDHEN, CDR2 SYDVKM. The CDR3 totals 15 residues.

This rearrangement joins TRBV7-9 to TRBJ2-2; the D call of TRBD2 rests on TCRdb alone, since no DNA is present to check it. This CDR3 has 16 amino acids. In germline, CDR1 is SEHNR, CDR2 FQNEAQ (reference sequence). The CDR3 reads CASSNPPRRDTGELFF.

CDR3 amino acids: CASGTGTSGRTYEQYF. The chain has TRBV10-2 and TRBJ2-7; TCRdb selects TRBD2, and the lack of DNA leaves this call unchecked. This CDR3 region has 16 residues. The germline CDR1 and CDR2 sequences are WSHSY and SAAADI.

This chain uses TRBV29-1 with TRBJ2-5; TCRdb lists TRBD1, though no DNA is available to test this call. The CDR3 runs 14 residues. Germline CDR1 and CDR2: SQVTM and ANQGSEA. CDR3: CSVEEFGQAGTQYF.

V and J are TRBV29-1 and TRBJ2-2; TCRdb calls TRBD2, which cannot be checked without DNA. This CDR3 spans 15 amino acids. The germline gives CDR1 SQVTM, CDR2 ANQGSEA. CDR3 sequence: CSVGELAGGSGELFF.

V usage is TRBV4-2 and J usage is TRBJ2-2; the D call from TCRdb, TRBD1, cannot be confirmed without DNA. Germline V lookup: CDR1 LGHNA, CDR2 YNFKEQ. The CDR3 runs to 16 residues. CDR3 in amino acids: CASSPGQGPNTGELFF.

The chain uses TRBV7-9 and TRBJ1-4; TCRdb designates TRBD1, a call that cannot be tested without DNA. The germline gives CDR1 SEHNR, CDR2 FQNEAQ (reference sequence). The CDR3 is made up of 20 amino acids. The CDR3: CASSSPFSGTGFGLDEKLFF.

The rearrangement links TRBV9 to TRBJ2-1; the D call from TCRdb, TRBD2, cannot be confirmed without DNA. The CDR3 spans 16 residues. CDR1 is SGDLS and CDR2 is YYNGEE in the germline V gene. The CDR3 loop reads CASSVPGLGTGNEQFF.

The chain has TRBV5-1 and TRBJ2-4; with no DNA, the TCRdb D assignment of TRBD2 cannot be verified. From germline, CDR1 is SGHRS and CDR2 YFSETQ. This CDR3 spans 16 amino acids. CDR3 protein: CASSFSGRAGQNIQYF.

The rearrangement joins TRBV5-1 to TRBJ2-1; TCRdb indicates TRBD1, and absent DNA this call remains unverified. Germline V lookup: CDR1 SGHRS, CDR2 YFSETQ. This CDR3 region has 14 residues. CDR3 loop: CASSFGTIANEQFF.

The J gene is TRBJ2-1, the V gene TRBV5-1; TCRdb's D call of TRBD2 is untestable without DNA. The germline V gene encodes CDR1 SGHRS and CDR2 YFSETQ. This CDR3 is built from 18 residues. This CDR3 is CASRYGLAGGPSYNEQFF.

This rearrangement joins TRBV20-1 to TRBJ1-5. The CDR3 spans 13 residues. Germline V lookup: CDR1 DFQATT, CDR2 SNEGSKA (reference sequence). The CDR3 is CSARGIWGQPQHF.

The chain uses TRBV7-8 and TRBJ1-1; without DNA, the TCRdb call of TRBD1 cannot be checked. The germline gives CDR1 SGHVS, CDR2 FQNEAQ. The CDR3 has 16 amino acids. The CDR3 reads CASSFGQGSRGTEAFF.

This CDR3 reads CASSLLAGVPGELFF. The V and J genes are TRBV7-2 and TRBJ2-2; TCRdb calls TRBD2, which cannot be checked without DNA. Germline V CDR1 and CDR2: SGHTA, FQGNSA. This CDR3 has 15 residues.